This T cell receptor beta chain was identified in a study of blood T cell repertoires in COVID-19. The wider study: Acute and convalescent COVID-19 samples came from the United States, Italy and Spain.

The repertoire was sequenced with immunoSEQ multiplex PCR; TCRdb's copy has only in-frame clones and lacks some. The data hold about 240,000 clones, with approximately 84% observed a single time. The CDR3 consists of 15 residues. The V and J ends lost 4 bases and 6 bases respectively, with 18 bases between them. Germline V gives CDR1 LNHNV, CDR2 YYDKDF (reference sequence). Cohorts were determined from participant-reported clinical history. Sequenced material: PBMCs or T cells enriched from blood (not recorded which). This chain connects TRBV15 to TRBJ1-1; tentatively, D is TRBD1 (6 bases). The clonotype originates from a woman between 40 and 55 years old with acute COVID-19. The CDR3: CATSTGGASTAEAFF. The CDR3 DNA is TGTGCCACCAGCACGGGGGGCGCGAGTACGGCTGAAGCTTTCTTT.